The source of this TCR beta chain is a study of PD-1 blockade in classical Hodgkin lymphoma. The CDR3 loop spans 14 amino acids. Germline V lookup: CDR1 GTSNPN, CDR2 SVGIG (reference sequence). V lost 2 bases and J 5 bases, leaving 13 bases between the germline ends. A word on this clone: As yet, its antigen is unknown.

Each patient's relapse followed autologous stem cell transplantation, and brentuximab vedotin exposure varied. Best responses included complete response and partial response; otherwise, the best response was progressive disease. The repertoire was sequenced with immunoSEQ multiplex PCR; TCRdb's copy has only in-frame clones and lacks some. The repertoire holds roughly 41,000 clones, with 65% to 80% as singletons. Whole-study findings and limits: Complete responders matched newly diagnosed patients in baseline diversity. Baseline TCR diversity was reportedly lower in newly diagnosed patients than in healthy donors. It was reported as lower still in relapsed/refractory patients.

This receptor was obtained from a human donor with classical Hodgkin lymphoma. Material: peripheral blood mononuclear cells (PBMCs), obtained at baseline. The rearrangement uses TRBV30 and TRBJ1-5; D possibly corresponds to TRBD1 (5 bases). The CDR3 sequence: CAWSIGGDYQPQHF. The CDR3 bases are TGTGCCTGGAGTATCGGGGGGGACTATCAGCCCCAGCATTTT.